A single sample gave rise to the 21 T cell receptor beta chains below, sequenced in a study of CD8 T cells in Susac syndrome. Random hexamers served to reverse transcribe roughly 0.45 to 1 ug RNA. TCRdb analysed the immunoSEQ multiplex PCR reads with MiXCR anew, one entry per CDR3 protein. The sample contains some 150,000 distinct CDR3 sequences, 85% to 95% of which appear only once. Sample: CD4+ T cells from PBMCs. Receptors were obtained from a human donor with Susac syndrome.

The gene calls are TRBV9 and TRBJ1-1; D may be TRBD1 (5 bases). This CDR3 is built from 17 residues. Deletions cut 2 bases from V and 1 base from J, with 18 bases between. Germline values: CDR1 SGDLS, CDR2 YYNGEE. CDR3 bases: TGTGCCAGCAGCGTGGGGACCGTTTCCGTGCCGAACACTGAAGCTTTCTTT. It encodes CASSVGTVSVPNTEAFF.

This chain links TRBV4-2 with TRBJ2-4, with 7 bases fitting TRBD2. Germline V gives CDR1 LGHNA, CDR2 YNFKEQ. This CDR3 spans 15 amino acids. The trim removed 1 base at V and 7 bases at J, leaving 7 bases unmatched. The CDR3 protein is CASSQGGGGRNIQYF. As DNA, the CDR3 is TGTGCCAGCAGCCAAGGCGGGGGTGGAAGGAACATTCAGTACTTC.

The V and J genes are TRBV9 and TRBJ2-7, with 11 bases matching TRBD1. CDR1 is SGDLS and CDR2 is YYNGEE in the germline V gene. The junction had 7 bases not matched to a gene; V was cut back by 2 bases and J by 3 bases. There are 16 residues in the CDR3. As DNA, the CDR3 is TGTGCCAGCAGCGTTGGACAGGGGGCTAGTATCTACGAGCAGTACTTC. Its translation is CASSVGQGASIYEQYF.

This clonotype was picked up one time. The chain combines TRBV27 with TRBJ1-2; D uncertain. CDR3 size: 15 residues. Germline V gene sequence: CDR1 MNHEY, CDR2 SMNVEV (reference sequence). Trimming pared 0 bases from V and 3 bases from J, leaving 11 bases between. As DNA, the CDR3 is TGTGCCAGCAGTTTATCCCGCGTAGGCTACTATGGCTACACCTTC. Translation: CASSLSRVGYYGYTF.

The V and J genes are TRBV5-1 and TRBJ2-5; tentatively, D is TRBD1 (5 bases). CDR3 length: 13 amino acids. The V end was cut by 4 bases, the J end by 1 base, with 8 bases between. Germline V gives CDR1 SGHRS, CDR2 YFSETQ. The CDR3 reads CASSVQGQETQYF. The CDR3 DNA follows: TGCGCCAGCAGCGTTCAGGGCCAAGAGACCCAGTACTTC.

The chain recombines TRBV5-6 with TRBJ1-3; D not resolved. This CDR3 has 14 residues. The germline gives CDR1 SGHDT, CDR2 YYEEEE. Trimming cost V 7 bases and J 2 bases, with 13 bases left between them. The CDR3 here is CASVGFGAGNTIYF. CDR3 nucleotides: TGTGCCAGCGTTGGCTTCGGGGCTGGAAACACCATATATTTT.

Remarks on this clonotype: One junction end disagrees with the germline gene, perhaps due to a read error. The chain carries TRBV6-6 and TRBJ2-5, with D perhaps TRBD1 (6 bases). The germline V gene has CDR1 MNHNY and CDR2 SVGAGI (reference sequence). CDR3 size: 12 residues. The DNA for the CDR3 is TGTGCCATCAGTGGGGGCGGTGAGACCCAGTACTTC. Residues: CAISGGGETQYF.

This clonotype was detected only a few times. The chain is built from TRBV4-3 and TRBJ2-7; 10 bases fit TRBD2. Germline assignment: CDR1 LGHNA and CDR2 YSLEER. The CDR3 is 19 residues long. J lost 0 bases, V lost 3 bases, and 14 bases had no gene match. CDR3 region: CASSQYLLAGPQTSYEQYF. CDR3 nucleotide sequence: TGCGCCAGCAGCCAGTACCTACTAGCGGGGCCACAAACCTCCTACGAGCAGTACTTC.

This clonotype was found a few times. The CDR3: CSARESGAPYEQYF. CDR3 DNA: TGCAGTGCTAGGGAATCAGGGGCTCCCTACGAGCAGTACTTC. V and J are TRBV20-1 and TRBJ2-7; a weak D match, TRBD1 (6 bases). CDR1 and CDR2 (germline): DFQATT, SNEGSKA (reference sequence). Trimming took off 3 bases at V and 2 bases at J, with 14 bases between the two ends. The CDR3 spans 14 residues.

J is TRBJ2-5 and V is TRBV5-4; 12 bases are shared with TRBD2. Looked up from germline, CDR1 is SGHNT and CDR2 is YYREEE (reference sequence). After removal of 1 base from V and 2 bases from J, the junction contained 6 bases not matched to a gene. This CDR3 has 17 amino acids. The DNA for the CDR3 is TGTGCCAGCAGCTTGAGGGTGCTAGCGGGGGGGCAAGAGACCCAGTACTTC. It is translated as CASSLRVLAGGQETQYF.

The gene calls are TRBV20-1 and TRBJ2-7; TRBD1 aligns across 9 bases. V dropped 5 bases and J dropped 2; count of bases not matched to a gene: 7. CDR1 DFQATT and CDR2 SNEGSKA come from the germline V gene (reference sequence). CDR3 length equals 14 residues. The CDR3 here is CSALRQGVTYEQYF. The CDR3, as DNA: TGCAGTGCTCTTAGACAGGGGGTTACCTACGAGCAGTACTTC.

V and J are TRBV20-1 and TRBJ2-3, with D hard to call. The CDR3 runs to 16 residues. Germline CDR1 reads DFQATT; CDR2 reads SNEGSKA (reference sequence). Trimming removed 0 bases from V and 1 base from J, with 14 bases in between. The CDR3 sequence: CSARDPGIRGTDTQYF. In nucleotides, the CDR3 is TGCAGTGCTAGAGATCCGGGTATTAGAGGCACAGATACGCAGTATTTT.

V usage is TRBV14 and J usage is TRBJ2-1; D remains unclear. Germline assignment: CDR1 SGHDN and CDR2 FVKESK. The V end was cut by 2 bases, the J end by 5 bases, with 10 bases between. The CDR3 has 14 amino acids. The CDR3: CASSQKVGNNEQFF. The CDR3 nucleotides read TGTGCCAGCAGCCAAAAGGTGGGAAACAATGAGCAGTTCTTC.

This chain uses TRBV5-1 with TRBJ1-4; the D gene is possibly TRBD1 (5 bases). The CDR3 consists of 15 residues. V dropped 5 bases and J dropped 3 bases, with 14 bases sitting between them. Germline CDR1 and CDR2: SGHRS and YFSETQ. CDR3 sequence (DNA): TGCGCCAGCAGGCTGGGCGGGGGACCTAATGAAAAACTGTTTTTT. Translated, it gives CASRLGGGPNEKLFF.

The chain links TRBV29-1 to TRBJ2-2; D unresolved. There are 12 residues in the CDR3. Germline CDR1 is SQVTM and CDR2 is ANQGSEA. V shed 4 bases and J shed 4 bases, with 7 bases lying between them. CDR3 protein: CSVGPATGELFF. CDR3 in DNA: TGCAGCGTTGGTCCAGCCACCGGGGAGCTGTTTTTT.

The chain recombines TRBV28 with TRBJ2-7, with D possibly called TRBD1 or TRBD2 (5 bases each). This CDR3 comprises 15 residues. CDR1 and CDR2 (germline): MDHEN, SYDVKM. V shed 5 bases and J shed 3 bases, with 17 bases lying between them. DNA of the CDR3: TGTGCCAGCAGTCTACCGGGACCCGGGGACTACGAGCAGTACTTC. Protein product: CASSLPGPGDYEQYF.

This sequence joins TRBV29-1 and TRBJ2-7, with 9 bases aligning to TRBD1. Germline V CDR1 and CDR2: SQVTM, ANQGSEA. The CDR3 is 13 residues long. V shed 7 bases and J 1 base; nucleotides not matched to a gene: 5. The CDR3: CSAGQGSSYEQYF. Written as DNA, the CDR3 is TGCAGCGCTGGACAGGGGAGTTCCTACGAGCAGTACTTC.

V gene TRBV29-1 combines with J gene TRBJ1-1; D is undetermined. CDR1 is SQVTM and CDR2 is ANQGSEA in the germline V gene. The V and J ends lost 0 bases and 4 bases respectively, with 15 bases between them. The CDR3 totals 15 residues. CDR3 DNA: TGCAGCGTTGAAGATCGCGGGCCCCGGAGCACTGAAGCTTTCTTT. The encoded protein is CSVEDRGPRSTEAFF. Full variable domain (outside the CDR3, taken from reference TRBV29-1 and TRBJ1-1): SAVISQKPSRDICQRGTSLTIQCQVDSQVTMMFWYRQQPGQSLTLIATANQGSEATYESGFVIDKFPISRPNLTFSTLTVSNMSPEDSSIYLCSVEDRGPRSTEAFFGQGTRLTVV.

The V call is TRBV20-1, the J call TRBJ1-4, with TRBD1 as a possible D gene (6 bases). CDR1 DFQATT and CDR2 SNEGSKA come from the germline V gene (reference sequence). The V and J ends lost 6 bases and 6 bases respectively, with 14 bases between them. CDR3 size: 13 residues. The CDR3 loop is CSAPTGVDEKLFF. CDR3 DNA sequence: TGCAGTGCCCCGACAGGAGTTGATGAAAAACTGTTTTTT.

The CDR3 nucleotides read TGCGCCAGCAGCCAGAATACTGGCACCGGGGAGCTGTTTTTT. This sequence encodes CASSQNTGTGELFF. J is TRBJ2-2 and V is TRBV4-1; D not certain. This CDR3 comprises 14 residues. The V and J ends lost 3 bases and 4 bases respectively, with 9 bases between them. From germline, CDR1 is MGHRA and CDR2 YSYEKL.

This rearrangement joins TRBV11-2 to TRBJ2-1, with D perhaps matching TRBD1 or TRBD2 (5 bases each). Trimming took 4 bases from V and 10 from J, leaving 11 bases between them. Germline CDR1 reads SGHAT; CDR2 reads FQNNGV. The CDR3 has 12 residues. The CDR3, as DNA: TGTGCCAGCAGCTCGGGACCTTGGGAGCAGTTCTTC. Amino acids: CASSSGPWEQFF.